This T cell receptor beta chain was sequenced for a study of blood T cells in healthy people across ages. About the research overall: Per every two T cells, about one barcoded beta molecule was captured by template switching.

Extraction yielded at least 5.5 micrograms of total RNA per sample. This clonotype showed up just a few times. Through a sample-barcoded 5' primer and a J-beta primer mix, a second PCR was run for about 6 to 11 cycles. Every individual sample yielded 2.5 million or more paired-end reads (each containing CDR3). TCRdb recomputed calls from the 5' RACE reads with MiXCR, one row per CDR3 protein. This sample yields about 1.8 million distinct CDR3 sequences, of which around half are seen a single time; more than 2% belongs to the top ten. This CDR3 comprises 13 residues. Trimming cost V 1 base and J 10 bases, with 8 bases left between them. Germline CDR1 reads MGHDK; CDR2 reads SYGVNS.

The chain recombines TRBV25-1 with TRBJ1-6; no reliable D call. This TCR derives from a woman in her forties in good health. Sequenced input: blood. CDR3 in DNA: TGTGCCAGCAGTGAATGGGAGTGGTCACCCCTCCACTTT. Its protein product is CASSEWEWSPLHF.